The rows below give T cell receptor beta chains drawn from one sample of a study of T cell repertoires in cytomegalovirus infection. The antigens for these receptors are not known. Using its own MiXCR run on the reads, TCRdb lists one record per CDR3 protein. The sample carries 250,000 to 400,000 distinct CDR3 sequences, around 25% recorded once. The sequencing used cultured PBMCs, collected from culture after CMV antigen stimulation. Receptors originate from a human donor in good health (CMV status not recorded). Some clones in this sample may be carry-over from other donors' samples. The CDR3 runs from the conserved cysteine through the conserved F or W. A D gene is named only where the DNA matches it firmly. Clone size, where shown, is once, few, many, or a class for clones that have expanded.

d_gene	v_gene	len	abundance	j_gene	CDR3nt	CDR3aa
.	TRBV6-1	16	few	TRBJ1-5	TGTGCCAGCAGTCAGACTCCAGGAAATAGCAATCAGCCCCAGCATTTT	CASSQTPGNSNQPQHF
.	TRBV19	15	.	TRBJ2-4	TGTGCCAGTAGTGTCCCGGGGACTTTCAAAAACATTCAGTACTTC	CASSVPGTFKNIQYF
.	TRBV11-3	14	.	TRBJ1-1	TGTGCCAGCAGCTTAAGGTCCGATAGCACTGAAGCTTTCTTT	CASSLRSDSTEAFF
.	TRBV2	13	.	TRBJ2-1	TGTGCCAGCCTCCCAGACTACTACAATGAGCAGTTCTTC	CASLPDYYNEQFF
TRBD2	TRBV7-2	14	many	TRBJ2-5	TGTGCCAGCAGCTCGCTAGCGGCCAAGGAGACCCAGTACTTC	CASSSLAAKETQYF
TRBD2	TRBV12-3/TRBV12-4	18	.	TRBJ2-3	TGTGCCAGCAGTTTAGTTTCCGGAGCGGGAGCGAGAACAGATACGCAGTATTTT	CASSLVSGAGARTDTQYF
.	TRBV28	16	.	TRBJ1-5	TGTGCCAGCAGTTTTAATACCGGAGGGGGAGTCCAGCCCCAGCATTTT	CASSFNTGGGVQPQHF
.	TRBV7-2	12	many	TRBJ2-1	TGTGCCAGCAGCTTAAGGGGGAATGAGCAGTTCTTC	CASSLRGNEQFF
TRBD1	TRBV28	16	.	TRBJ1-1	TGTGCCAGCAGGGCCCGGGACAGGGGGCCAAACACTGAAGCTTTCTTT	CASRARDRGPNTEAFF
.	TRBV7-2	13	many	TRBJ1-5	TGTGCCAGCAGCTCGCAGAAGTATCAGCCCCAGCATTTT	CASSSQKYQPQHF
TRBD1	TRBV5-1	15	few	TRBJ1-4	TGCGCCAGCAGCTTACCGGACAGGGTGAATGAAAAACTGTTTTTT	CASSLPDRVNEKLFF
.	TRBV11-2	12	few	TRBJ2-5	TGTGCCAGCAGCTTAAAGGGAGAGACCCAGTACTTC	CASSLKGETQYF
.	TRBV7-2	13	many	TRBJ1-1	TGTGCCAGCAGCTCGGGATGGGGCACTGAAGCTTTCTTT	CASSSGWGTEAFF
TRBD1	TRBV6-1	12	.	TRBJ2-3	TGTGCCAGCAGAGACAGGGTCGATACGCAGTATTTT	CASRDRVDTQYF
.	TRBV7-2	16	many	TRBJ2-7	TGTGCCAGCAGCTTAAGTTCGGGGGTCCGCTCCTACGAGCAGTACTTC	CASSLSSGVRSYEQYF
.	TRBV19	15	.	TRBJ2-3	TGTGCCAGTAGTGTAAACGAGGGATCCACAGATACGCAGTATTTT	CASSVNEGSTDTQYF
.	TRBV7-9	16	many	TRBJ2-5	TGTGCCAGCAGCTCTTTTGCCCAGCCGGTAACAGAGACCCAGTACTTC	CASSSFAQPVTETQYF
TRBD1	TRBV4-1	16	.	TRBJ2-5	TGCGCCAGCAGCCTTTTCGGGACAGGGGGCGCGGAGACCCAGTACTTC	CASSLFGTGGAETQYF
TRBD2	TRBV14	14	few	TRBJ2-5	TGTGCCACTTCGAAGACTAGCGGCTCTGAGACCCAGTACTTC	CATSKTSGSETQYF
.	TRBV7-2	14	many	TRBJ2-3	TGTGCCAGCAGCGGTGACTCGAACACAGATACGCAGTATTTT	CASSGDSNTDTQYF
TRBD2	TRBV7-2	16	many	TRBJ2-1	TGTGCCAGCAGCTTAGGCCCGACTAGCGGGAGGAATGAGCAGTTCTTC	CASSLGPTSGRNEQFF
.	TRBV6-2/TRBV6-3	12	.	TRBJ1-1	TGTGCCAGCAGTACACAGGGAAATGAAGCTTTCTTT	CASSTQGNEAFF
.	TRBV2	14	few	TRBJ2-1	TGTGCCAGCAACAGCTGGAGCTCCTACAATGAGCAGTTCTTC	CASNSWSSYNEQFF
.	TRBV10-3	13	.	TRBJ2-5	TGTGCCATCAGTGGACAGATACAAGAGACCCAGTACTTC	CAISGQIQETQYF
TRBD1	TRBV6-5	16	few	TRBJ2-1	TGTGCCAGCAGTCCTCTAGGGACAGGGGCTTACAATGAGCAGTTCTTC	CASSPLGTGAYNEQFF
TRBD1	TRBV2	12	.	TRBJ1-2	TGTGCCAGCCCACGGGACAGGGGGGGCTACACCTTC	CASPRDRGGYTF
.	TRBV27	14	few	TRBJ2-1	TGTGCCAGCAGTCCCCGGAACTCCTACAATGAGCAGTTCTTC	CASSPRNSYNEQFF
TRBD1	TRBV20-1	13	.	TRBJ1-5	TGCAGTGCTAGGGCAGGGGGGGATCAGCCCCAGCATTTT	CSARAGGDQPQHF
.	TRBV4-1	14	once	TRBJ2-1	TGCGCCAGCAGCCAACCGACACAATACAATGAGCAGTTCTTC	CASSQPTQYNEQFF
.	TRBV20-1	15	.	TRBJ1-3	TGCAGTGCCCTGCCGCCAGGGAGCTCTGGAAACACCATATATTTT	CSALPPGSSGNTIYF
TRBD2	TRBV20-1	16	few	TRBJ2-5	TGCAGTGCTAGCGGTAGTAGCGGGAACCTTCAAGAGACCCAGTACTTC	CSASGSSGNLQETQYF
.	TRBV6-2/TRBV6-3	15	.	TRBJ1-1	TGTGCCAGCAGTTACCCTAAGGACCGTGGCACTGAAGCTTTCTTT	CASSYPKDRGTEAFF
.	TRBV6-1	18	.	TRBJ2-6	TGTGCCAGCAGTTACGAAGCAGGGTTTAGCTCTGGGGCCAACGTCCTGACTTTC	CASSYEAGFSSGANVLTF
TRBD2	TRBV29-1	15	.	TRBJ2-1	TGCAGCGGAACCATCCTAGCGGGAGTGTACAATGAGCAGTTCTTC	CSGTILAGVYNEQFF
TRBD1	TRBV2	14	few	TRBJ2-7	TGTGCCAGCAGTGAAATGACAGGGCGGTACGAGCAGTACTTC	CASSEMTGRYEQYF